There are many counts of the clone carrying this T cell receptor beta chain. As yet, its antigen is unknown. MiXCR was run by TCRdb on the multiplex PCR reads, yielding one entry per CDR3 protein. The data contain approximately 40,000 distinct CDR3 sequences, 36% of them singletons. The data stem from a study of breast tumors, draining lymph nodes, adjacent tissues. General study points: Data only fit, rather than demonstrated, lymph node origin of most tumor T cells. Luminal-like breast cancer showed significantly higher tumor–nontumor repertoire similarity than basal-like.

The ends were cut back, 1 base at V and 10 bases at J, with 8 bases in the middle. Germline V gives CDR1 MNHNS, CDR2 SASEGT. The CDR3 covers 13 residues. Sequencing input: breast tumor tissue. The sequence came from a female donor with breast cancer. Some clones in this sample may be carry-over from other donors' samples. The chain joins TRBV6-1 to TRBJ1-6; D is unclear. The CDR3 spells CASSEEVISPLHF. DNA for the CDR3: TGTGCCAGCAGTGAAGAGGTCATCTCACCCCTCCACTTT.